This is a list of T cell receptor beta chains from one sample in a study of T cell changes during pregnancy in multiple sclerosis. Generated by immunoSEQ multiplex PCR, the TCRdb table keeps only in-frame clones and is missing some. The sample lists fewer than 90,000 clones, about 90% occurring once. The material sequenced was peripheral blood, taken in the second trimester of pregnancy. These receptor sequences come from a female donor with multiple sclerosis, enrolled in a pregnancy study. Both conserved end residues are part of each CDR3. A D gene is named only where the DNA matches it firmly.

v_gene	len	d_gene	j_gene	CDR3aa
TRBV4-3	16	TRBD2	TRBJ2-1	CASSQQTGGVYNEQFF
TRBV4-1	16	TRBD2	TRBJ2-3	CASGRGEGHGTDTQYF
TRBV27	14	.	TRBJ2-1	CASSPLASYNEQFF
TRBV19	17	TRBD1	TRBJ2-2	CASSQLQGATGPGELFF
TRBV6-6	15	.	TRBJ2-2	CASSQNRATTGELFF
TRBV2	13	.	TRBJ1-5	CASRGEERQPQHF
TRBV6-9	13	TRBD2	TRBJ2-5	CASNWTSAETQYF
TRBV13	15	.	TRBJ1-3	CASSFQGSSGNTIYF
TRBV27	17	.	TRBJ2-1	CASSLYTGGGSYNEQFF
TRBV11-3	14	TRBD1	TRBJ2-5	CASSRGTGQETQYF
TRBV5-6	15	.	TRBJ1-6	CASSLGPYSGSPLHF
TRBV7-6	18	TRBD2	TRBJ2-7	CASSLETSWRGGIDEQYF
TRBV7-6	18	TRBD2	TRBJ2-5	CASSLGTGTSRGQETQYF
TRBV11-2	15	.	TRBJ1-6	CASSLKSAYNSPLHF
TRBV29-1	13	TRBD2	TRBJ2-5	CSVAAGGKETQYF
TRBV5-4	16	.	TRBJ1-2	CASSLPHTGFNYGYTF
TRBV19	19	.	TRBJ1-5	CASSIGVGPRTASNQPQHF
TRBV7-3	16	TRBD1	TRBJ1-1	CASSKFAGQGFTEAFF
TRBV6-5	14	TRBD1	TRBJ1-1	CASSSGQGFTEAFF
TRBV15	13	.	TRBJ2-5	CATSRQGRETQYF
TRBV6-6	14	TRBD1	TRBJ2-1	CASLSTGAYNEQFF
TRBV2	15	TRBD2	TRBJ2-4	CASSGTSGGASIQYF
TRBV30	16	TRBD2	TRBJ2-5	CAWSVSLAGGRETQYF
TRBV19	14	.	TRBJ1-5	CASSPGGVNQPQHF
TRBV27	14	TRBD1	TRBJ1-1	CASMRQGRNTEAFF
TRBV27	16	.	TRBJ1-1	CASSFWGGGMNTEAFF
TRBV5-4	16	.	TRBJ2-5	CASSDRPGLRQETQYF
TRBV6-6	15	TRBD1	TRBJ2-1	CASSLGQGDYNEQFF
TRBV27	16	TRBD2	TRBJ2-7	CASSLISEGLTYEQYF
TRBV9	15	TRBD1	TRBJ1-2	CASSQQGAGYYGYTF
TRBV18	16	.	TRBJ2-2	CASSRTAGKNTGELFF
TRBV27	15	.	TRBJ2-2	CASSLSLQHTGELFF
TRBV10-3	13	.	TRBJ1-1	CAISESGGTWAFF
TRBV4-3	18	TRBD2	TRBJ2-2	CASSQPSPGGANTGELFF
TRBV7-3	17	.	TRBJ2-6	CASSLQGGGFGANVLTF
TRBV7-2	13	.	TRBJ2-7	CASSFGETYEQYF
TRBV12-5	15	TRBD1	TRBJ1-5	CASGPNGTGNQPQHF
TRBV19	14	.	TRBJ2-4	CASSIGWLENIQYF
TRBV2	15	TRBD1	TRBJ2-4	CASTLTTGSKNIQYF
TRBV18	15	.	TRBJ1-2	CASSPSAGFNYGYTF
TRBV7-2	13	.	TRBJ1-5	CASSFDRSQPQHF
TRBV7-8	14	.	TRBJ2-6	CASSPITAANVLTF
TRBV2	14	TRBD1	TRBJ1-2	CASRDRTGPPGYTF
TRBV5-1	16	.	TRBJ1-2	CASSLNRPTDNYGYTF
TRBV18	14	.	TRBJ2-3	CASSPLTNTDTQYF
TRBV2	18	.	TRBJ2-1	CASSALGKGLLFYNEQFF
TRBV5-4	17	TRBD2	TRBJ2-7	CASSLGGRGSFTYEQYF
TRBV19	15	TRBD1	TRBJ1-1	CASSKGQGRSTEAFF
TRBV6-5	14	.	TRBJ1-1	CASSPGPVYTEAFF
TRBV6-6	15	TRBD1	TRBJ2-7	CASSYSEAGGYEQYF
TRBV27	16	.	TRBJ2-3	CASSQTSIIGTDTQYF
TRBV6-5	14	.	TRBJ2-3	CASSLAFSTDTQYF
TRBV7-8	12	.	TRBJ2-3	CASSSTSDTQYF